This T cell receptor beta chain was obtained from a study of T cell repertoires in cytomegalovirus infection. Study-wide context: Public signatures in TCR beta pointed to CMV infection and matching HLA type. General study points: The cumulative frequency of public TCR beta families distinguished individuals who carried CMV together with the relevant HLA.

The table lists this clonotype with a few counts. Its antigen is undetermined. This CDR3 contains 14 residues. Germline V gene sequence: CDR1 MNHEY, CDR2 SMNVEV (reference sequence). The V and J ends lost 3 bases and 5 bases, in that order; junction bases with no gene match: 6. TCRdb processed the reads anew with MiXCR; each CDR3 protein has one entry. The sample has some 920,000 distinct CDR3 sequences, around 32% seen once. The gene calls are TRBV27 and TRBJ1-2; TRBD1 matches at 7 bases. The origin of this receptor is a human donor in good health (CMV status not recorded). Some clones in this sample may be carry-over from other donors' samples. This sample comprised cultured CD8+ T cells from PBMCs, obtained from culture after CMV antigen stimulation. CDR3 nucleotide sequence: TGTGCCAGCAGTTTCCAGGGGGTCGAGTATGGCTACACCTTC. This codes for CASSFQGVEYGYTF.